This is a list of T cell receptor beta chains from one sample in a study of cytomegalovirus exposure and HLA in healthy donors. Profiling relied on immunoSEQ multiplex PCR, and the TCRdb table lists in-frame clones only, not all of them. The data contain some 150,000 clones, about 75% of them singletons. The sequenced material came from PBMCs. These receptors were obtained from a man in his forties in good health and CMV-seropositive. Each CDR3 is given without its conserved first and last residue. The order of the fields is clone size, V gene, CDR3 protein. The listing skips clone size in some rows; elsewhere it reads once, few, many or a size class.

few | TRBV9 | ASSVNFRTPDIYNEQF
NA | TRBV30 | AWSARTGNYGYT
NA | TRBV7-8 | ASSLVSGRGRIDTQY
NA | TRBV6-5 | ASSYGQGASYGYT
NA | TRBV5-1 | ASTREGAHTGELF
once | TRBV27 | ASSPTVEETQY
NA | TRBV6-1 | ASKSGGSYGYT
NA | TRBV6-1 | ASMRGRNTEAF
NA | TRBV6-6 | ATGPGEVYTEAF
NA | TRBV2 | ASGQGEGKLF
NA | TRBV19 | ASTETGFSGNTIY
NA | TRBV5-1 | ASSTGQGALGGYT
few | TRBV6-5 | ASIPPDSDEQY
NA | TRBV2 | ASSEDYQTGELF
NA | TRBV5-1 | ASSLRTGSYNEQF
NA | TRBV30 | AWTAGAGEKLF
few | TRBV5-1 | ASSSDRGGYTEAF
NA | TRBV4-1 | ASSRQQGWGNTEAF
once | TRBV5-1 | ASRPTGVNEKLF
NA | TRBV6-6 | ASSFRDQETQY
NA | TRBV5-4 | ASSLPGTDTQY
NA | TRBV19 | ASSITGGKQPQH
NA | TRBV6-5 | ASSYFRGGSYGYT
NA | TRBV7-3 | ASSPGGTFSTDTQY
NA | TRBV27 | ASPHRGTGASFRYQETQY
NA | TRBV18 | ASSPPRSRTEAF
NA | TRBV7-2 | AMTVGGTGNTIY
NA | TRBV5-1 | ASSPGVGELF
NA | TRBV5-1 | ASSFVPGWEKLF